The 8 T cell receptor beta chains given below trace back to one sample, sequenced in a study of T-cell reconstitution after alpha-beta-depleted transplantation in children. A library of TCRbeta sequences, prepared with unique molecular identifiers, was generated. MiXCR, run by TCRdb on the PCR reads, gives a single entry per CDR3 protein. The table has 200,000 to 250,000 distinct CDR3 sequences, about 9.5% seen once. Material: PBMCs from the stem cell graft donor, obtained from the stem cell graft. These receptors all come from a human donor who donated a stem cell graft to a child with acute lymphoblastic leukemia.

The chain combines TRBV5-1 with TRBJ2-3; tentative D call: TRBD2 (7 bases). This CDR3 comprises 19 residues. From germline, CDR1 is SGHRS and CDR2 YFSETQ. Trimming removed 4 bases at V and 4 bases at J, with 28 bases between. CDR3 sequence (DNA): TGCGCCAGCAGCACCTTCCCTGACTCTTTGGGCGGGGGCCCAGATACGCAGTATTTT. Its protein is CASSTFPDSLGGGPDTQYF. Looking up the rest from reference TRBV5-1 and TRBJ2-3 gives the full variable domain: KAGVTQTPRYLIKTRGQQVTLSCSPISGHRSVSWYQQTPGQGLQFLFEYFSETQRNKGNFPGRFSGRQFSNSRSEMNVSTLELGDSALYLCASSTFPDSLGGGPDTQYFGPGTRLTVL.

This clonotype has only a few counts. V and J are TRBV9 and TRBJ2-1; the D is unclear. The length of the CDR3 is 14 residues. V lost 4 bases and J 5 bases, leaving 13 bases between the germline ends. CDR1 and CDR2 (germline): SGDLS, YYNGEE. CDR3 coding DNA: TGTGCCAGCAGCACCCGGAACGGGCACAATGAGCAGTTCTTC. This translates into CASSTRNGHNEQFF.

This clonotype was recorded a few times. The chain combines TRBV18 with TRBJ2-5; TRBD2 might be the D (6 bases). This CDR3 is built from 19 residues. CDR1 is KGHSH, CDR2 LQKENI, per germline. Trimming took 2 bases from V and 0 from J, leaving 22 bases between them. The CDR3 here is CASSPRVGGEQNHQETQYF. For the CDR3, the DNA is TGTGCCAGCTCACCAAGGGTCGGCGGGGAGCAAAACCACCAAGAGACCCAGTACTTC. Looking up the rest from reference TRBV18 and TRBJ2-5 gives the full variable domain: NAGVMQNPRHLVRRRGQEARLRCSPMKGHSHVYWYRQLPEEGLKFMVYLQKENIIDESGMPKERFSAEFPKEGPSILRIQQVVRGDSAAYFCASSPRVGGEQNHQETQYFGPGTRLLVL.

This clonotype appeared many times. The chain links TRBV20-1 to TRBJ1-2; no clear D gene. The germline V and J ends were trimmed by 2 bases and 3 bases, with 16 bases remaining between them. Germline V CDR1 and CDR2: DFQATT, SNEGSKA (reference sequence). This CDR3 contains 15 residues. CDR3 in DNA: TGCAGTGCTAGAAGGAGAGAGGGTGGGGACTATGGCTACACCTTC. Amino acids: CSARRREGGDYGYTF.

This chain joins TRBV7-2 and TRBJ1-2; D ambiguous. Germline assignment: CDR1 SGHTA and CDR2 FQGNSA. Trimming took 5 bases from V and 4 from J, leaving 17 bases between them. The CDR3 length is 15 residues. For the CDR3, the DNA is TGTGCCAGCAGCCCGACGGGCGACGGAGTCTATGGCTACACCTTC. Its translation is CASSPTGDGVYGYTF.

This clonotype appeared a few times. The chain joins TRBV5-1 to TRBJ2-7; unclear D gene. This CDR3 contains 12 residues. Trimming pared 3 bases from V and 3 bases from J, leaving 7 bases between. CDR1 and CDR2 (germline): SGHRS, YFSETQ. The CDR3 coding sequence is TGCGCCAGCAGCTCCATATTCTACGAGCAGTACTTC. Protein sequence: CASSSIFYEQYF.

The chain carries TRBV30 and TRBJ2-1, with TRBD2 matching 10 bases. V was clipped by 1 base and J by 0 bases; unmatched bases: 6. Germline assignment: CDR1 GTSNPN and CDR2 SVGIG (reference sequence). The CDR3 runs to 17 residues. The DNA for the CDR3 is TGTGCCTGGAGTGGTAGCGGGGGGCGTTTCTCCTACAATGAGCAGTTCTTC. Amino acids: CAWSGSGGRFSYNEQFF.

This clonotype has ten or more counts. The genes are TRBV6-2 or TRBV6-3 and TRBJ1-1; tentatively, D is TRBD1 (6 bases). Germline loops: CDR1 MNHEY, CDR2 SVGEGT. CDR3 length equals 16 residues. The V gene lost 6 bases and the J gene lost 5 bases, with 22 bases spanning the gap. The CDR3 DNA reads TGTGCCAGCAGATTGGGGAGCATCTTAACAGGGACTGAAGCTTTCTTT. It yields the protein CASRLGSILTGTEAFF.